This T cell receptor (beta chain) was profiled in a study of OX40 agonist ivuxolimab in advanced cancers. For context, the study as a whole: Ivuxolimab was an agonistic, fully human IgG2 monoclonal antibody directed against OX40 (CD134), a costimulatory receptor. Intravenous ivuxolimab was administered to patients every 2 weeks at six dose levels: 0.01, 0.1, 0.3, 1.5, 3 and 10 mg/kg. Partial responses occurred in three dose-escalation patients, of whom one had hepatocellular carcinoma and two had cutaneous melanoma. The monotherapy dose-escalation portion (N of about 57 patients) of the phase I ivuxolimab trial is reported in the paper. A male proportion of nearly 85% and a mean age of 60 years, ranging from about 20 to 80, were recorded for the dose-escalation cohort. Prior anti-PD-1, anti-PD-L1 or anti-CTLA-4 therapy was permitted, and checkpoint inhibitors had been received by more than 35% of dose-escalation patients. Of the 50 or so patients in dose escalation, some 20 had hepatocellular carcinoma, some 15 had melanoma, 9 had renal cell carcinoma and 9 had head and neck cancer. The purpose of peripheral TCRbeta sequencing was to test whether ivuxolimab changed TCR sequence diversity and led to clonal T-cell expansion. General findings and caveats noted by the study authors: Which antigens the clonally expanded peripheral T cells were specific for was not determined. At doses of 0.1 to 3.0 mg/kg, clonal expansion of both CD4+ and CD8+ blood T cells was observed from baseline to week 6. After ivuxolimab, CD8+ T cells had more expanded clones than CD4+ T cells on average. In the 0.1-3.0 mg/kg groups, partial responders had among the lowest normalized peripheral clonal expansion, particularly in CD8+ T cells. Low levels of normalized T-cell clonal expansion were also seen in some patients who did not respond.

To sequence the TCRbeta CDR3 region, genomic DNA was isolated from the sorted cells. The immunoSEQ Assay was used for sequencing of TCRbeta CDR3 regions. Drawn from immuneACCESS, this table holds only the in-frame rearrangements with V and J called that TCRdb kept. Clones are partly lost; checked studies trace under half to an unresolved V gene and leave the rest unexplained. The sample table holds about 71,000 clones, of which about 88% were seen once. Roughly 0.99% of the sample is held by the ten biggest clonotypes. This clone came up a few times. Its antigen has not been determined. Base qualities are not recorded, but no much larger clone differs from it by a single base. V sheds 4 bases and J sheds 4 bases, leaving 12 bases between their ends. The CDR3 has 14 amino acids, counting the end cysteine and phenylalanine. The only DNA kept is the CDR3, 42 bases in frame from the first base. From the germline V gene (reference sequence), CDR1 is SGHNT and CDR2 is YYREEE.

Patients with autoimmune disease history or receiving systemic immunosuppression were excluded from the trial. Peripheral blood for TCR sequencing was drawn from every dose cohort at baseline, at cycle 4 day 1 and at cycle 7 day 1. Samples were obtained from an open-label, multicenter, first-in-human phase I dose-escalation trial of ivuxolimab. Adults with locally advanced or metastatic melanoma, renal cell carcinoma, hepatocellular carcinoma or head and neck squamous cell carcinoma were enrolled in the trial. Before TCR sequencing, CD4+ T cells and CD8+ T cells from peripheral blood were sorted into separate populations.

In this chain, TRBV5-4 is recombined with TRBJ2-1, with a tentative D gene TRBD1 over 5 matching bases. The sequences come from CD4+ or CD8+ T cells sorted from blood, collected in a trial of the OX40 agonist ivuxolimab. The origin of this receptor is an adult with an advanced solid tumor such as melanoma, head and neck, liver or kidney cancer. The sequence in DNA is TGTGCCAGCAGCCCCCAGGGTCAGTACAATGAGCAGTTCTTC. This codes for CASSPQGQYNEQFF.